This TCR beta chain stems from a study of radiation and T cells in renal cell carcinoma. Time point: blood 2 weeks post-SBRT. Treatment of the sample: 15 Gy SBRT to primary tumor, nephrectomy 4 weeks later. Trimming shortened V by 5 bases and J by 0 bases, and 6 bases separated the two germline ends. Looked up from germline, CDR1 is SNHLY and CDR2 is FYNNEI. This CDR3 contains 13 residues. Of note for this clone: Its antigen remains unknown.

Study findings and constraints: In blood, top tumor clones expanded by 2 weeks, shrinking by 4.

Clones were sequenced by immunoSEQ multiplex PCR, and TCRdb holds only the in-frame ones, with some missing. This table holds 150,000 to 190,000 clones, about 91% found once. This chain joins TRBV2 and TRBJ2-3; no definite D call. This TCR derives from a woman in her 50s with renal cell carcinoma. The material was blood, obtained from a patient whose treatment included radiotherapy and nephrectomy. In DNA form, the CDR3 reads TGTGCCAGCAGTTACTTCAGCACAGATACGCAGTATTTT. It encodes CASSYFSTDTQYF.